Following are 4 T cell receptor beta chains from one sample sequenced in a study of chemoradiotherapy in HPV16-positive cancers. TCRdb's table, derived via immunoSEQ multiplex PCR, lists solely in-frame clones and lacks some. Here the sample spans more than 2,000 clones, around 85% being singletons. The sequencing here drew on tumor tissue, taken from a patient who underwent chemoradiotherapy. The receptors come from a human donor with HPV-associated anogenital cancer.

The chain has TRBV7-6 and TRBJ1-6; TRBD1 agrees at 8 bases. V was clipped by 4 bases and J by 8 bases; unmatched bases: 4. Per the germline V gene, CDR1 is SGHVS and CDR2 is FNYEAQ. The CDR3 extends over 14 amino acids. The CDR3 DNA reads as TGTGCCAGCAGCTCAAGACAGGGGCATTCACCCCTCCACTTT. It translates to CASSSRQGHSPLHF.

In its sample, this clone was seen once. The chain carries TRBV29-1 and TRBJ1-1; D ambiguous. The germline V gene has CDR1 SQVTM and CDR2 ANQGSEA. This CDR3 contains 10 residues. The V and J ends lost 7 bases and 4 bases respectively, with 7 bases between them. CDR3 amino acids: CSGTVTEAFF. The CDR3 DNA is TGCAGCGGGACGGTCACTGAAGCTTTCTTT.

The J gene is TRBJ1-2, the V gene TRBV19; perhaps TRBD1 as D (6 bases). This CDR3 contains 14 residues. Germline CDR1 reads LNHDA; CDR2 reads SQIVND (reference sequence). Trimming cost V 7 bases and J 4 bases, with 16 bases left between them. As DNA, the CDR3 is TGTGCCAGTACCTTAGGGGGAGGCGGCTATGGCTACACCTTC. Protein product: CASTLGGGGYGYTF.

This clone was counted once. This chain joins TRBV6-1 and TRBJ2-6; TRBD1 matches at 11 bases. CDR1 and CDR2 (germline): MNHNS, SASEGT. The CDR3 is made up of 16 amino acids. With 4 bases clipped from V and 2 bases from J, the junction kept 1 base outside the gene matches. The CDR3 spells CASSGTGGPGANVLTF. The CDR3 DNA sequence: TGTGCCAGCAGTGGGACAGGGGGCCCTGGGGCCAACGTCCTGACTTTC.